The T cell receptor beta chain under discussion was sequenced for a study of blood T cell repertoires in COVID-19. Overall study: The study drew acute and convalescent COVID-19 samples from the United States, Italy and Spain. Sources were T cells, B-cell-depleted T cells, or PBMCs; the material itself was cDNA or gDNA.

V lost 0 bases to trimming and J lost 4 bases; unmatched junction nucleotides: 12. The germline CDR1 and CDR2 sequences are LGHNA and YNFKEQ. There are 18 residues in the CDR3. Original data processing: Researchers report that nucleated cell counts were estimated from reference gene primer amplification. TCRdb keeps only in-frame clones here, not all; method: immunoSEQ multiplex PCR. V, J and clone size are those of that table, while D and trimming were read from the DNA. The sample contains about 35,000 clones, 80% of which appear only once. The sequence was collected from a woman aged 70-85 years with acute or convalescent COVID-19. The sample consisted of peripheral blood. The gene calls are TRBV4-2 and TRBJ1-3, with 7 positions matching TRBD1. The CDR3 DNA follows: TGTGCCAGCAGCCAAGATCCCCCAGGGGGAATCTCCGGAAACACCATATATTTT. Amino acids: CASSQDPPGGISGNTIYF.